This passage covers 17 T cell receptor beta chains from one sample sequenced in a study of cytomegalovirus exposure and HLA in healthy donors listed by TCRdb under 2017. The receptor library was made with the immunoSEQ multiplex PCR assay. For the multiplex PCR, a mixture combining 60 forward primers for TCR Vbeta segments and 13 reverse primers for TCR Jbeta segments was used. Drawn from immuneACCESS, this table holds only the in-frame rearrangements with V and J called that TCRdb kept. Clones are partly lost; checked studies trace under half to an unresolved V gene and leave the rest unexplained. The sample table shows about 130,000 clones, and 75% to 80% are seen once. The ten largest clones add up to roughly 3.5% of the sample. The specimen sequenced was PBMCs. The source of these receptors is a man aged 35-49 years in good health and CMV-seronegative.

V gene TRBV2 combines with J gene TRBJ2-7; tentatively, D is TRBD2 (7 bases). Germline V gene sequence: CDR1 SNHLY, CDR2 FYNNEI. Between the trimmed V and J ends, which lost 2 bases and 6 bases, there was a span of 17 bases. The CDR3 consists of 15 residues. The CDR3: CASSEWRGGGGEQYF. As DNA, the CDR3 is TGTGCCAGCAGTGAATGGCGTGGGGGGGGCGGCGAGCAGTACTTC.

V and J are TRBV6-5 and TRBJ1-5; 8 bases are a match to TRBD1. CDR1 and CDR2 (germline): MNHEY, SVGAGI. Trimming cost V 0 bases and J 7 bases; bases outside gene matches: 8. This CDR3 region has 16 residues. CDR3 protein: CASSYSYGQGGQPQHF. The CDR3 nucleotides are TGTGCCAGCAGTTACTCGTATGGACAGGGAGGACAGCCCCAGCATTTT.

This rearrangement joins TRBV2 to TRBJ2-2, with TRBD1 matching 8 bases. Germline V CDR1 and CDR2: SNHLY, FYNNEI. This CDR3 spans 15 amino acids. V lost 6 bases to trimming and J lost 4 bases; unmatched junction nucleotides: 7. CDR3 sequence: CASSKTGVSTGELFF. The DNA for the CDR3 is TGTGCCAGCAGCAAGACAGGGGTTAGCACCGGGGAGCTGTTTTTT.

This clone was recorded once. The genes are TRBV7-2 and TRBJ2-3, with TRBD1 as a possible D gene (6 bases). CDR1 SGHTA and CDR2 FQGNSA come from the germline V gene. Trimming removed 2 bases from V and 9 bases from J, with 9 bases in between. The length of the CDR3 is 12 residues. The chain's CDR3 is CASSLIQGTQYF. The CDR3 bases are TGTGCCAGCAGCTTAATCCAGGGGACGCAGTATTTT.

The chain has TRBV10-3 and TRBJ1-2; perhaps TRBD1 as D (5 bases). CDR1 is ENHRY, CDR2 SYGVKD, per germline. This CDR3 is built from 15 residues. V dropped 9 bases and J dropped 8 bases, with 25 bases sitting between them. CDR3 DNA: TGTGCCATGAAAACAACAGCATCCCCGGAGGGGGGCTACACCTTC. Protein: CAMKTTASPEGGYTF.

The CDR3 DNA sequence: TGTGCCAGCAGTGAAGTCCAAGCCGCAATTTTCAATCAGCCCCAGCATTTT. It specifies CASSEVQAAIFNQPQHF. The rearrangement joins TRBV6-1 to TRBJ1-5; D is unresolved. Germline CDR1 reads MNHNS; CDR2 reads SASEGT. V lost 1 base and J lost 3, with 16 bases in between. This CDR3 is 17 amino acids long.

The CDR3 loop is CASSQGRIGGAFYEQYF. CDR3 nucleotide sequence: TGCGCCAGCAGCCAAGGTCGAATAGGGGGCGCCTTCTACGAGCAGTACTTC. This rearrangement joins TRBV4-3 to TRBJ2-7; 7 positions agree with TRBD1. Trimming removed 1 base from V and 3 bases from J; junction bases left unmatched: 12. Germline V CDR1 and CDR2: LGHNA, YSLEER. The CDR3 consists of 17 residues.

The chain carries TRBV2 and TRBJ2-7; tentative D call: TRBD1 (6 bases). The germline V gene encodes CDR1 SNHLY and CDR2 FYNNEI. This CDR3 has 13 amino acids. The germline V and J ends were trimmed by 5 bases and 3 bases, with 11 bases remaining between them. The CDR3 sequence: CASSRDTSYEQYF. The CDR3 DNA is TGTGCCAGCAGTAGGGACACAAGCTACGAGCAGTACTTC.

The chain combines TRBV19 with TRBJ2-7; TRBD1 might be the D (5 bases). This CDR3 contains 14 residues. The V and J ends lost 3 bases and 6 bases respectively, with 15 bases between them. CDR1 is LNHDA and CDR2 is SQIVND in the germline V gene (reference sequence). The CDR3: CASSIQRHQGEQYF. In DNA, the CDR3 is TGTGCCAGTAGTATTCAGCGCCACCAGGGCGAGCAGTACTTC.

This chain uses TRBV5-1 with TRBJ1-2; possibly TRBD1 for D (6 bases). The CDR3 runs to 16 residues. Trimming removed 0 bases at V and 6 bases at J, with 18 bases between. The germline V gene has CDR1 SGHRS and CDR2 YFSETQ. CDR3 sequence: CASSLASWTEPNGYTF. Here the CDR3 DNA reads TGCGCCAGCAGCTTGGCCAGTTGGACAGAACCAAATGGCTACACCTTC.

Points on this clone: An end of the junction does not agree with germline; a read error may underlie this. This chain connects TRBV6-1 to TRBJ2-3, with 9 bases that match TRBD2. Germline V lookup: CDR1 MNHNS, CDR2 SASEGT. The CDR3 has 15 amino acids. The DNA for the CDR3 is TGTGCCACCAGTGCCCTAGCGGGGAGTTCAGATACGCAGTATTTT. The encoded protein is CATSALAGSSDTQYF.

V gene TRBV11-2 combines with J gene TRBJ2-7, with D possibly TRBD2 on 5 matching bases. This CDR3 has 13 residues. V shed 1 base and J shed 2 bases, with 6 bases lying between them. CDR1 and CDR2 from the germline V gene are SGHAT and FQNNGV. CDR3 residues: CASSLGETYEQYF. CDR3 nucleotide sequence: TGTGCCAGCAGCTTAGGGGAGACCTACGAGCAGTACTTC.

The rearrangement uses TRBV7-2 and TRBJ1-6, with D possibly being TRBD1 (5 bases). Germline V gene data show CDR1 as SGHTA and CDR2 as FQGNSA. Trimming removed 1 base from V and 2 bases from J, with 12 bases in between. This CDR3 is built from 17 residues. In nucleotides, the CDR3 is TGTGCCAGCAGCTTAGTGGGGGGTCGGGCCTATAATTCACCCCTCCACTTT. This translates into CASSLVGGRAYNSPLHF. Variable domain in full (rest from reference TRBV7-2 and TRBJ1-6): GAGVSQSPSNKVTEKGKDVELRCDPISGHTALYWYRQSLGQGLEFLIYFQGNSAPDKSGLPSDRFSAERTGGSVSTLTIQRTQQEDSAVYLCASSLVGGRAYNSPLHFGNGTRLTVT.

CDR3 bases: TGTGCCAGCAGTACTCAGACAGACGCCTCAGAAGAGACCCAGTACTTC. This translates into CASSTQTDASEETQYF. The rearrangement links TRBV27 to TRBJ2-5; D might be TRBD1 (5 bases). Trimming removed 5 bases at V and 3 bases at J, with 19 bases between. CDR1 is MNHEY and CDR2 is SMNVEV in the germline V gene (reference sequence). This CDR3 region has 16 residues.

The chain employs TRBV6-1 and TRBJ1-1; D remains ambiguous. The CDR3 extends over 12 amino acids. V lost 5 bases to trimming and J lost 5 bases, with 9 bases between them. The germline V gene encodes CDR1 MNHNS and CDR2 SASEGT. CDR3 DNA sequence: TGTGCCAGCAGTTTGAGGTGGACTGAAGCTTTCTTT. Translating it yields CASSLRWTEAFF.

The V call is TRBV9, the J call TRBJ2-1; 13 bases are a match to TRBD2. Per germline, CDR1 SGDLS and CDR2 YYNGEE. The CDR3 spans 17 residues. J was trimmed by 8 bases and V by 0 bases; bases with no gene match: 8. The CDR3 sequence is CASSVVTSGGARDEQFF. The CDR3 nucleotides read TGTGCCAGCAGCGTAGTTACTAGCGGGGGGGCACGGGATGAGCAGTTCTTC.

The J gene is TRBJ2-1, the V gene TRBV11-2; no clear D gene. The germline V and J ends were trimmed by 5 bases and 5 bases, with 10 bases remaining between them. Germline CDR1 SGHAT, CDR2 FQNNGV. The CDR3 loop spans 13 amino acids. In DNA, the CDR3 is TGTGCCAGCAGCCTCGGTCTGAACAATGAGCAGTTCTTC. This encodes CASSLGLNNEQFF. The full variable domain, rest sourced from reference TRBV11-2 and TRBJ2-1, is EAGVAQSPRYKIIEKRQSVAFWCNPISGHATLYWYQQILGQGPKLLIQFQNNGVVDDSQLPKDRFSAERLKGVDSTLKIQPAKLEDSAVYLCASSLGLNNEQFFGPGTRLTVL.